The sample holds a few counts of the clone carrying this T cell receptor (beta chain). Its antigen is unidentified. Samples were taken several times over chemoradiotherapy. The sample originates from a study of chemoradiotherapy in HPV16-positive cancers. Study-wide results and caveats: For HPV16-positive patients, expanding HPV-responsive T cells associated with longer recurrence-free survival.

The germline gives CDR1 SGHRS, CDR2 YFSETQ. The CDR3 length is 14 residues. The germline V and J ends were trimmed by 0 bases and 0 bases, with 7 bases remaining between them. The assay was immunoSEQ multiplex PCR, and TCRdb's table has in-frame clones only and misses some. The sample has fewer than 15,000 clones, 72% seen once. The clonotype was recovered from a human donor with HPV-associated anogenital cancer. This sample was taken from a patient who underwent chemoradiotherapy. V gene TRBV5-1 combines with J gene TRBJ2-7, with no clear D. For the CDR3, the DNA is TGCGCCAGCAGCTTGGAAACCAGCTCCTACGAGCAGTACTTC. Its protein product is CASSLETSSYEQYF.